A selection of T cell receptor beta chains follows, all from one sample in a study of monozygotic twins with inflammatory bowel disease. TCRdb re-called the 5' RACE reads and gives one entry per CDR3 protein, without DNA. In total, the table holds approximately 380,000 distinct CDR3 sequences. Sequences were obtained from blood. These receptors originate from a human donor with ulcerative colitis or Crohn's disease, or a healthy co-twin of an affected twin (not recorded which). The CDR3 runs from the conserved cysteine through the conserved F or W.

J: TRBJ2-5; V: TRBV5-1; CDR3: CASSLEGGLETQYF
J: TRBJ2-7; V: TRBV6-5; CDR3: CASSYRNRDVHEQYF
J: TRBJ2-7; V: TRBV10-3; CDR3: CAISPRDRGYKSYEQYF
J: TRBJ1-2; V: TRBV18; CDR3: CASSPENYGYTF
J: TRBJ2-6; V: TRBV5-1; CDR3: CASSSKGAGANVLTF
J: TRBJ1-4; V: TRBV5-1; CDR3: CASSSQLGGGTNEKLFF
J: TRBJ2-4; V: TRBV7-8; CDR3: CASSLRPLFGDLAKNIQYF
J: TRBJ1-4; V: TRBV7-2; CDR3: CASSLVVGTVEKLFF
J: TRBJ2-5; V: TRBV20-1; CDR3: CSAGPTRFETQYF
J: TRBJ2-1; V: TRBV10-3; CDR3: CAISASTGSSYNEQFF
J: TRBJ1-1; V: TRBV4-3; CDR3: CASSQVVGTGLMDTEAFF
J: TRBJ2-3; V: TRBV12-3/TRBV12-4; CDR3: CASSLTGYTQYF
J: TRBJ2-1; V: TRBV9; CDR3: CASSVVSSYNEQFF
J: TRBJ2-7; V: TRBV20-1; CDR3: CSADSPPGRGGHEQYF
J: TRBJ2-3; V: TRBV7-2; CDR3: CASSPRLASDTQYF
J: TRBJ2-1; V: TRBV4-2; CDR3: CASSLGGTSAYNEQFF
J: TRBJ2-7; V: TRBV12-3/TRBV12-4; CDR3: CASSLGRGGPGQGTYEQYF
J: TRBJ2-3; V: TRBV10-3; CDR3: CAISESKGLSDTQYF
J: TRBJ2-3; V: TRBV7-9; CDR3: CASSDWTGTDTQYF
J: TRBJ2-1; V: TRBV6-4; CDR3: CASSELAGSYNEQFF
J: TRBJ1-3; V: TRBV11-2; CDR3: CASSLISGNTIYF
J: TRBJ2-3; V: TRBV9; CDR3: CASSARQGMGTDTQYF
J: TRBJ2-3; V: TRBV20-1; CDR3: CSARRLAGADTQYF
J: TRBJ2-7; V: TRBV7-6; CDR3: CASSLAGGVSYEQYF
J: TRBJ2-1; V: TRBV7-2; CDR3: CASSLPSGHEQFF
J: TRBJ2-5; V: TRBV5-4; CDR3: CASTPGQQETQYF
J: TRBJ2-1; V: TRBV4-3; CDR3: CASSQAGGSLSNEQFF
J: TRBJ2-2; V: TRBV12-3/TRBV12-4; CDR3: CASSWNPANTGELFF
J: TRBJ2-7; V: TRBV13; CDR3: CASSLAGGPSEQYF
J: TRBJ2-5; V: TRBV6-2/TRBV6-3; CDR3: CASRRDRWIQETQYF
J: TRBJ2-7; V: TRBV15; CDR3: CATSRAPGGLYEQYF
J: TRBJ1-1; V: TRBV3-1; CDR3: CASSGDSLRAEAFF
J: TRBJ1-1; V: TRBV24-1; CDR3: CATSPGRGLEAFF
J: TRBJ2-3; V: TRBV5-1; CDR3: CASSGRQVDTQYF
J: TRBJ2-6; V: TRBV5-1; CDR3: CASSLAPGGPAGANVLTF
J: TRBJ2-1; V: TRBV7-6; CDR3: CASGLLDIEQFF
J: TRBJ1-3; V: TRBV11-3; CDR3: CASSRRETGNSGNTIYF
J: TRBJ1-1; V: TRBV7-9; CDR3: CASSLLNSLNTEAFF
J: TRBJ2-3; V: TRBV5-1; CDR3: CASSLMGLAGGQDTQYF
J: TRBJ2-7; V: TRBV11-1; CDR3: CASSLNRAIYEQYF
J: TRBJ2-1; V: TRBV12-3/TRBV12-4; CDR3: CASSFPGTEYNEQFF
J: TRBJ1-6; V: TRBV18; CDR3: CASSPRFGTGDSPLHF
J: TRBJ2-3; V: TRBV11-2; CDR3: CASSLVARAGGPSDTQYF
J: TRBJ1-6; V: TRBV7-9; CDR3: CASSFGGNSPLHF
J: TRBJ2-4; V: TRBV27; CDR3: CASRQQGGGSLAKNIQYF
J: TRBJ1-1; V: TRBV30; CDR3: CAWSPINTEAFF
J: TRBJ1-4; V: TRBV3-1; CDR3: CASSENVPKGKLFF
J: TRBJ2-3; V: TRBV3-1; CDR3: CASSPSGGRIYTDTQYF